This passage covers 3 T cell receptor beta chains from one sample sequenced in a study of blood T cells in healthy people across ages. It was with a sample-barcoded 5' primer and a J-beta primer mix that a second PCR of about 6 to 12 cycles was run. Each CDR3 protein gets one entry after TCRdb re-called the 5' RACE reads with MiXCR. The data contain hundreds of thousands of distinct CDR3 sequences, nearly 60% of them singletons. Input material: blood. The receptors stem from a man aged 25 to 45 in good health.

The V and J genes are TRBV7-2 and TRBJ2-1; 9 nucleotides align to TRBD2. CDR1 is SGHTA, CDR2 FQGNSA, per germline. The length of the CDR3 is 15 residues. Trimming took 8 bases from V and 6 from J; bases not matched to a gene: 11. This CDR3 is CASCERLAESNEQFF. DNA for the CDR3: TGTGCCAGCTGTGAAAGACTAGCGGAGAGCAATGAGCAGTTCTTC.

The chain has TRBV6-5 and TRBJ2-1; TRBD2 matches at 11 bases. The CDR3 consists of 17 residues. J lost 5 bases, V lost 2 bases, and 8 bases had no gene match. In germline, CDR1 is MNHEY, CDR2 SVGAGI. Here the CDR3 DNA reads TGTGCCAGCAGTTACGGAGATAGCGGGAGGGACCACAATGAGCAGTTCTTC. Protein: CASSYGDSGRDHNEQFF.

The chain combines TRBV30 with TRBJ2-5, with 10 nucleotides matching TRBD1. The CDR3 has 13 residues. V was clipped by 1 base and J by 6 bases; unmatched bases: 2. Germline CDR1 reads GTSNPN; CDR2 reads SVGIG (reference sequence). This CDR3 reads CAWSADRGKTQYF. Here the CDR3 DNA reads TGTGCCTGGAGTGCGGACAGGGGGAAGACCCAGTACTTC.